This T cell receptor (beta chain) was identified in a study of blood T cell repertoires in COVID-19. Study-wide background: Samples came from the United States, Italy and Spain, spanning acute and convalescent COVID-19. Nucleic acid was either cDNA or gDNA, and it came from T cells, B-cell-depleted T cells, or PBMCs.

Patients in Seattle were enrolled during active infection, then followed longitudinally. This clone was counted a single time. In the original workflow: Estimation of nucleated cell counts relied on the amplification of reference gene primers. This table comes from immunoSEQ multiplex PCR, and its TCRdb copy is limited to in-frame clones, with some not included. That table furnishes V, J and clone size, whereas the DNA furnished D and trimming. The table lists roughly 250,000 clones, around 92% of them singletons, with 2% to 3% in the top ten. The CDR3 sequence is 13 residues long. Germline CDR1 reads SGHRS; CDR2 reads YFSETQ. Trimming cost V 4 bases and J 0 bases; bases outside gene matches: 0.

This rearrangement joins TRBV5-1 to TRBJ2-5; 7 bases agree with TRBD2. The sample was peripheral blood. This TCR derives from a young adult with COVID-19, enrolled during active disease. The CDR3 nucleotides are TGCGCCAGCAGCAGCGGGGACCAAGAGACCCAGTACTTC. Amino acid sequence: CASSSGDQETQYF.